The 15 T cell receptor beta chains in this list originate from one sample, sequenced in a study of blood T cell repertoires in COVID-19. Measured with immunoSEQ multiplex PCR; TCRdb has only the in-frame clones, and not every one. The table has about 200,000 clones, 90% seen once; the top ten hold 0.53%. Sequencing used peripheral blood. The receptors come from a man aged 45-60 years with acute or convalescent COVID-19.

J is TRBJ2-7 and V is TRBV19; TRBD1 matches 8 bases. The germline CDR1 and CDR2 sequences are LNHDA and SQIVND (reference sequence). Germline trimming cut 6 bases from V and 4 bases from J; bases unmatched to any gene: 8. There are 14 residues in the CDR3. CDR3 nucleotide sequence: TGTGCCAGTAGAACGAATGACAGGGGTTACGAGCAGTACTTC. It translates to CASRTNDRGYEQYF. The entire variable domain, with the rest obtained from reference TRBV19 and TRBJ2-7, is as follows: DGGITQSPKYLFRKEGQNVTLSCEQNLNHDAMYWYRQDPGQGLRLIYYSQIVNDFQKGDIAEGYSVSREKKESFPLTVTSAQKNPTAFYLCASRTNDRGYEQYFGPGTRLTVT.

The rearrangement uses TRBV29-1 and TRBJ1-6; a possible D gene is TRBD1 (5 bases). The CDR3 covers 13 residues. CDR1 is SQVTM and CDR2 is ANQGSEA in the germline V gene. V was trimmed by 5 bases and J by 6 bases, leaving 11 bases between them. CDR3 protein: CSVRQLFNSPLHF. The CDR3 DNA is TGCAGCGTTAGACAGTTGTTTAATTCACCCCTCCACTTT.

V and J are TRBV19 and TRBJ2-7; 7 bases are shared with TRBD1. CDR3 length: 15 residues. CDR1 is LNHDA, CDR2 SQIVND, per germline (reference sequence). J gave up 0 bases and V 3 bases, and 5 bases lay outside the gene matches. The CDR3 here is CASSIRDSVSYEQYF. CDR3 DNA: TGTGCCAGTAGTATCCGGGACAGCGTCTCCTACGAGCAGTACTTC.

The chain is built from TRBV10-3 and TRBJ1-5; 7 bases are shared with TRBD1. Per the germline V gene, CDR1 is ENHRY and CDR2 is SYGVKD. J gave up 7 bases and V 6 bases, and 9 bases lay outside the gene matches. The CDR3 covers 14 residues. The CDR3 reads CAISDGQARQPQHF. In DNA, the CDR3 is TGTGCCATCAGCGACGGACAGGCAAGGCAGCCCCAGCATTTT.

The chain carries TRBV7-9 and TRBJ2-3; D is unresolved. Between the trimmed V and J ends, which lost 5 bases and 0 bases, there was a span of 6 bases. The CDR3 is made up of 13 amino acids. Germline V CDR1 and CDR2: SEHNR, FQNEAQ (reference sequence). This chain's CDR3 is CASSLFSTDTQYF. CDR3 nucleotide sequence: TGTGCCAGCAGCCTCTTTAGCACAGATACGCAGTATTTT.

The CDR3 DNA reads TGCGCCAGCAGCTCTCTAGGAGGGGGGGAAGAGACCCAGTACTTC. It translates to CASSSLGGGEETQYF. J is TRBJ2-5 and V is TRBV5-1; a possible D gene is TRBD2 (7 bases). V shed 3 bases and J shed 3 bases, with 15 bases lying between them. Looked up from germline, CDR1 is SGHRS and CDR2 is YFSETQ. This CDR3 region has 15 residues.

This rearrangement joins TRBV5-1 to TRBJ2-3; the D is unclear. There are 14 residues in the CDR3. Trimming took off 0 bases at V and 5 bases at J, with 10 bases between the two ends. Germline CDR1 and CDR2: SGHRS and YFSETQ. CDR3 bases: TGCGCCAGCAGCTTGGGAGAGCCGGTAGATACGCAGTATTTT. Amino acids: CASSLGEPVDTQYF. The full variable domain, in which reference TRBV5-1 and TRBJ2-3 provide the parts outside the CDR3, is KAGVTQTPRYLIKTRGQQVTLSCSPISGHRSVSWYQQTPGQGLQFLFEYFSETQRNKGNFPGRFSGRQFSNSRSEMNVSTLELGDSALYLCASSLGEPVDTQYFGPGTRLTVL.

The V gene is TRBV19, the J gene TRBJ1-6; no reliable D call. CDR1 is LNHDA, CDR2 SQIVND, per germline (reference sequence). The CDR3 covers 13 residues. V lost 4 bases, J lost 4 bases, and 5 bases lay in between. CDR3 protein: CASSTQYNSPLHF. The CDR3 DNA is TGTGCCAGTAGTACCCAGTATAATTCACCCCTCCACTTT.

The chain joins TRBV5-8 to TRBJ1-2, with D tentatively TRBD1 (6 bases). This CDR3 region has 16 residues. Germline values: CDR1 SGHTS, CDR2 YDEGEE. V was cut by 2 bases and J by 3 bases, with 17 bases left in between. CDR3 in DNA: TGTGCCAGCAGCTTAATGTCTGGGGGCGCCGACTATGGCTACACCTTC. Encoded protein: CASSLMSGGADYGYTF.

The rearrangement uses TRBV12-3 or TRBV12-4 and TRBJ2-3, with D perhaps TRBD2 (5 bases). With 5 bases removed from V and 2 bases from J, the gap between germline ends came to 8 bases. This CDR3 spans 13 amino acids. The DNA for the CDR3 is TGTGCCAGCAGTCTCCGGGACACAGATACGCAGTATTTT. This translates into CASSLRDTDTQYF.

The CDR3 protein is CASSTNSGGTYEQYF. As DNA, the CDR3 is TGTGCCAGCAGCACTAACTCCGGCGGAACCTACGAGCAGTACTTC. The chain uses TRBV11-2 and TRBJ2-7; no definite D call. Deletions cut 5 bases from V and 2 bases from J, with 16 bases between. This CDR3 has 15 amino acids. The germline V gene has CDR1 SGHAT and CDR2 FQNNGV.

The rearrangement links TRBV28 to TRBJ2-1, with D hard to call. Germline CDR1 reads MDHEN; CDR2 reads SYDVKM. V lost 6 bases and J 8 bases, leaving 11 bases between the germline ends. CDR3 length: 12 residues. The CDR3 reads CASSDAVDEQFF. Written as DNA, the CDR3 is TGTGCCAGCAGCGACGCGGTGGATGAGCAGTTCTTC.

The CDR3 loop is CASSYLGQYNEQFF. DNA for the CDR3: TGTGCCAGCAGTTACTTGGGACAATACAATGAGCAGTTCTTC. V and J are TRBV6-6 and TRBJ2-1; the D gene is possibly TRBD1 (6 bases). The CDR3 sequence is 14 residues long. CDR1 and CDR2 from the germline V gene are MNHNY and SVGAGI (reference sequence). Trimming cost V 1 base and J 4 bases, with 8 bases left between them.

The chain carries TRBV7-9 and TRBJ2-1; 12 nucleotides agree with TRBD2. V was pared by 6 bases and J by 10 bases, with 10 bases of the junction left unmatched. Germline CDR1 and CDR2: SEHNR and FQNEAQ (reference sequence). The CDR3 is made up of 15 amino acids. CDR3 amino acids: CASRPTSGGPWEQFF. CDR3 sequence (DNA): TGTGCCAGCAGACCGACTAGCGGGGGCCCCTGGGAGCAGTTCTTC.

The chain recombines TRBV6-5 with TRBJ2-1; D perhaps matches TRBD2 (6 bases). Germline assignment: CDR1 MNHEY and CDR2 SVGAGI. This CDR3 region has 14 residues. The ends were cut back, 2 bases at V and 2 bases at J, with 7 bases in the middle. CDR3 region: CASSYAGPYNEQFF. The CDR3 DNA is TGTGCCAGCAGTTACGCGGGGCCCTACAATGAGCAGTTCTTC.